Following are 14 T cell receptor beta chains from one sample sequenced in a study of T cell changes during pregnancy in multiple sclerosis. The repertoire was sequenced with immunoSEQ multiplex PCR; TCRdb's copy has only in-frame clones and lacks some. This sample has some 44,000 clones, with 80% to 95% found just once. The sequenced sample was CD4+ T cells from peripheral blood mononuclear cells, obtained in the third trimester of pregnancy. The receptor source for this set is a female donor with multiple sclerosis, enrolled in a pregnancy study.

J is TRBJ1-1 and V is TRBV25-1; 9 bases agree with TRBD1. The CDR3 consists of 15 residues. Germline loops: CDR1 MGHDK, CDR2 SYGVNS. The V gene end was trimmed by 5 bases and the J gene end by 4 bases; junction bases not matched to a gene: 8. CDR3 amino acids: CASSQSGTGSTEAFF. The CDR3 DNA follows: TGTGCCAGCAGTCAATCCGGGACAGGGAGCACTGAAGCTTTCTTT.

The chain links TRBV14 to TRBJ2-5, with 8 positions matching TRBD2. CDR1 SGHDN and CDR2 FVKESK come from the germline V gene. The CDR3 has 15 amino acids. The junction had 3 bases not matched to a gene; V was cut back by 3 bases and J by 0 bases. CDR3 loop: CASSQGTRYQETQYF. For the CDR3, the DNA is TGTGCCAGCAGCCAGGGGACTAGGTACCAAGAGACCCAGTACTTC.

The chain recombines TRBV19 with TRBJ2-7; 10 nucleotides agree with TRBD2. CDR1 is LNHDA and CDR2 is SQIVND in the germline V gene (reference sequence). With 5 bases clipped from V and 2 bases from J, the junction kept 0 bases outside the gene matches. This CDR3 contains 13 residues. CDR3: CASSGLAAYEQYF. In nucleotides, the CDR3 is TGTGCCAGTAGTGGACTAGCGGCCTACGAGCAGTACTTC.

This chain connects TRBV5-6 to TRBJ2-7; D gene uncertain. CDR1 SGHDT and CDR2 YYEEEE come from the germline V gene. This CDR3 has 11 amino acids. Deletions cut 3 bases from V and 7 bases from J, with 8 bases between. CDR3 coding DNA: TGTGCCAGCAGCTCACTACGGGAGCAGTACTTC. Encoded protein: CASSSLREQYF.

The chain carries TRBV6-5 and TRBJ1-4, with TRBD1 identical over 8 bases. V dropped 5 bases and J dropped 0; count of bases not matched to a gene: 2. The CDR3 loop spans 15 amino acids. CDR1 and CDR2 from the germline V gene are MNHEY and SVGAGI. The DNA for the CDR3 is TGTGCCAGCAGTCCGGACAGGGCAACTAATGAAAAACTGTTTTTT. Its protein is CASSPDRATNEKLFF.

This chain joins TRBV7-8 and TRBJ2-4, with 10 bases matching TRBD1. CDR1 and CDR2 (germline): SGHVS, FQNEAQ. This CDR3 contains 16 residues. V lost 5 bases and J lost 0; bases outside the gene matches: 4. CDR3 sequence (DNA): TGTGCCAGCAGCAAGGGACAGGGGATAGCCAAAAACATTCAGTACTTC. Protein product: CASSKGQGIAKNIQYF.

The genes are TRBV7-2 and TRBJ1-1; D is unclear. The V end was cut by 3 bases, the J end by 0 bases, with 8 bases between. Germline V gives CDR1 SGHTA, CDR2 FQGNSA. The CDR3 extends over 14 amino acids. As DNA, the CDR3 is TGTGCCAGCAGCTTCGGGGTACTGAACACTGAAGCTTTCTTT. Protein: CASSFGVLNTEAFF. Looking up the rest from reference TRBV7-2 and TRBJ1-1 gives the full variable domain: GAGVSQSPSNKVTEKGKDVELRCDPISGHTALYWYRQSLGQGLEFLIYFQGNSAPDKSGLPSDRFSAERTGGSVSTLTIQRTQQEDSAVYLCASSFGVLNTEAFFGQGTRLTVV.

The chain carries TRBV19 and TRBJ1-1; 8 bases match TRBD1. V lost 2 bases to trimming and J lost 5 bases; unmatched junction nucleotides: 7. CDR1 and CDR2 from the germline V gene are LNHDA and SQIVND (reference sequence). This CDR3 contains 15 residues. CDR3 bases: TGTGCCAGTAGTATACTAGGGACAGGTGGGACTGAAGCTTTCTTT. Translating gives CASSILGTGGTEAFF.

V is TRBV5-6 and J is TRBJ2-1, with TRBD2 matching 8 bases. CDR1 SGHDT and CDR2 YYEEEE come from the germline V gene. There are 15 residues in the CDR3. The V gene end was trimmed by 5 bases and the J gene end by 9 bases; junction bases not matched to a gene: 13. For the CDR3, the DNA is TGTGCCAGCAGGACCGATGGACTAGCAGGGCCTGAGCAGTTCTTC. It encodes CASRTDGLAGPEQFF. The whole variable domain, remainder taken from reference TRBV5-6 and TRBJ2-1, is DAGVTQSPTHLIKTRGQQVTLRCSPKSGHDTVSWYQQALGQGPQFIFQYYEEEERQRGNFPDRFSGHQFPNYSSELNVNALLLGDSALYLCASRTDGLAGPEQFFGPGTRLTVL.

J is TRBJ1-2 and V is TRBV29-1; 7 nucleotides agree with TRBD1. The CDR3 is 12 residues long. Trimming at V came to 7 bases and at J to 8 bases, leaving 10 bases not matched to a gene. Germline CDR1 reads SQVTM; CDR2 reads ANQGSEA. Here the CDR3 DNA reads TGCAGCGACACAACAGGGGCGGGAGGCTACACCTTC. This encodes CSDTTGAGGYTF.

In nucleotides, the CDR3 is TGTGCCAGCCCGGGACTGCACCAAGAGACCCAGTACTTC. It is translated as CASPGLHQETQYF. The J gene is TRBJ2-5, the V gene TRBV6-1; weak D call: TRBD2 (6 bases). The germline gives CDR1 MNHNS, CDR2 SASEGT. The length of the CDR3 is 13 residues. Trimming pared 8 bases from V and 0 bases from J, leaving 10 bases between.

The chain links TRBV2 to TRBJ2-1, with 7 bases identical to TRBD2. This CDR3 is 14 amino acids long. The J segment lost 6 bases and the V segment lost 7 bases, leaving 9 bases of the junction unmatched. CDR1 is SNHLY, CDR2 FYNNEI, per germline. The CDR3 loop reads CASTSGLVGNEQFF. Written as DNA, the CDR3 is TGTGCCAGCACCAGTGGACTAGTCGGCAATGAGCAGTTCTTC.

J is TRBJ1-2 and V is TRBV10-3; D uncertain. Per germline, CDR1 ENHRY and CDR2 SYGVKD. Trimming pared 2 bases from V and 7 bases from J, leaving 17 bases between. The CDR3 is 15 residues long. The CDR3 DNA follows: TGTGCCATCAGTGAGCCGGCCGGGATCATTTCTGGCTACACCTTC. It codes for CAISEPAGIISGYTF.

The chain has TRBV2 and TRBJ2-7; TRBD2 matches 13 bases. This CDR3 has 17 amino acids. Germline loops: CDR1 SNHLY, CDR2 FYNNEI. The ends lost 4 bases at V and 2 bases at J; junction bases unmatched: 8. The CDR3 DNA follows: TGTGCCAGCAGTGGTGTGACTAGCGGGAGGATCCCCTACGAGCAGTACTTC. This codes for CASSGVTSGRIPYEQYF.